Each of the 27 T cell receptor beta chains below was sequenced from the same sample in a study of blood T cell repertoires in COVID-19. The table came from immunoSEQ multiplex PCR; TCRdb's copy has only in-frame clones and leaves some out. The sample yields 130,000 to 150,000 clones, around four fifths seen once. The sequenced sample consisted of PBMCs or T cells enriched from blood (not recorded which). These receptors were taken from a woman aged 40 to 50 who had recovered from COVID-19.

This clone was seen only once. The V gene is TRBV2, the J gene TRBJ1-5; D is ambiguous. With 7 bases removed from V and 7 bases from J, the gap between germline ends came to 17 bases. CDR1 is SNHLY, CDR2 FYNNEI, per germline. CDR3 size: 14 residues. The CDR3 DNA follows: TGTGCCAGCATGGGCGCGGGTTATCTCCAGCCCCAGCATTTT. It is translated as CASMGAGYLQPQHF.

The J gene is TRBJ2-2, the V gene TRBV7-6, with 7 bases identical to TRBD2. The CDR3 length is 13 residues. The ends lost 8 bases at V and 0 bases at J; junction bases unmatched: 0. Germline V lookup: CDR1 SGHVS, CDR2 FNYEAQ. Written as DNA, the CDR3 is TGTGCCAGCCGGGGGGCGAACACCGGGGAGCTGTTTTTT. Its translation is CASRGANTGELFF. Combining the CDR3 with reference TRBV7-6 and TRBJ2-2 gives the whole variable domain GAGVSQSPRYKVTKRGQDVALRCDPISGHVSLYWYRQALGQGPEFLTYFNYEAQQDKSGLPNDRFSAERPEGSISTLTIQRTEQRDSAMYRCASRGANTGELFFGEGSRLTVL.

V usage is TRBV29-1 and J usage is TRBJ2-1; 10 nucleotides agree with TRBD2. The CDR3 is 15 residues long. Germline V gene sequence: CDR1 SQVTM, CDR2 ANQGSEA. V was pared by 5 bases and J by 3 bases, with 7 bases of the junction left unmatched. CDR3 in amino acids: CSVPSEREGYNEQFF. The CDR3 DNA follows: TGCAGCGTTCCCAGCGAGCGGGAGGGCTACAATGAGCAGTTCTTC.

The chain links TRBV5-8 to TRBJ1-5; D possibly corresponds to TRBD1 (5 bases). CDR1 and CDR2 (germline): SGHTS, YDEGEE. The length of the CDR3 is 17 residues. Trimming stripped 4 bases from V and 0 bases from J, with 17 bases between. Written as DNA, the CDR3 is TGTGCCAGCAGCCGGGGGACGGACTCCTATAGCAATCAGCCCCAGCATTTT. The encoded protein is CASSRGTDSYSNQPQHF.

Only a few counts were recorded for this clone. The chain has TRBV5-1 and TRBJ1-5, with 11 bases lining up with TRBD1. V shed 4 bases and J 4 bases; nucleotides not matched to a gene: 7. There are 16 residues in the CDR3. Germline CDR1 SGHRS, CDR2 YFSETQ. In nucleotides, the CDR3 is TGCGCCAGCAGCCCGTCCGGGACAGGGGGAAATCAGCCCCAGCATTTT. Protein product: CASSPSGTGGNQPQHF.

This clone was seen once. The V and J genes are TRBV4-1 and TRBJ2-5, with TRBD2 identical over 7 bases. Germline V lookup: CDR1 MGHRA, CDR2 YSYEKL. J lost 3 bases, V lost 2 bases, and 6 bases had no gene match. The CDR3 is 15 residues long. CDR3 sequence (DNA): TGCGCCAGCAGCCAACCCTCTAGCGGAGAAGAGACCCAGTACTTC. Translation gives CASSQPSSGEETQYF.

V and J are TRBV20-1 and TRBJ1-2; maybe TRBD1 (6 bases). The CDR3 runs 14 residues. CDR1 is DFQATT and CDR2 is SNEGSKA in the germline V gene (reference sequence). Trimming cost V 3 bases and J 6 bases, with 17 bases left between them. CDR3 bases: TGCAGTGCTAGTCCACAGAGGGGGGGCGATGGCTACACCTTC. This encodes CSASPQRGGDGYTF.

The chain is built from TRBV9 and TRBJ1-2; 7 positions match TRBD1. Trimming took 3 bases from V and 9 from J; bases not matched to a gene: 14. Germline CDR1 and CDR2: SGDLS and YYNGEE. The CDR3 loop spans 15 amino acids. The CDR3 region is CASSEEGTASYSYTF. In DNA form, the CDR3 reads TGTGCCAGCAGCGAAGAAGGGACAGCGTCGTACAGCTACACCTTC. Using reference TRBV9 and TRBJ1-2 for the parts outside the CDR3, the full variable domain is DSGVTQTPKHLITATGQRVTLRCSPRSGDLSVYWYQQSLDQGLQFLIQYYNGEERAKGNILERFSAQQFPDLHSELNLSSLELGDSALYFCASSEEGTASYSYTFGSGTRLTVV.

The chain carries TRBV3-1 (or the pseudogene TRBV3-2) and TRBJ1-2; TRBD1 is a possible D gene (6 bases). V lost 4 bases to trimming and J lost 0 bases, with 18 bases between them. This CDR3 is built from 17 residues. The germline gives CDR1 LGHDT, CDR2 YNNKEL (reference sequence). As DNA, the CDR3 is TGTGCCAGCAGCCCGGCTAAGGGGCAGGGGACTAACTATGGCTACACCTTC. This codes for CASSPAKGQGTNYGYTF.

V gene TRBV7-9 combines with J gene TRBJ2-1; D is possibly TRBD1 (6 bases). Germline V gives CDR1 SEHNR, CDR2 FQNEAQ (reference sequence). V was trimmed by 6 bases and J by 4 bases, leaving 10 bases between them. The CDR3 sequence is 13 residues long. Here the CDR3 DNA reads TGTGCCAGCAGTCGGACAGAATACAATGAGCAGTTCTTC. Encoded protein: CASSRTEYNEQFF. Drawing the rest from reference TRBV7-9 and TRBJ2-1, the complete variable domain is DTGVSQNPRHKITKRGQNVTFRCDPISEHNRLYWYRQTLGQGPEFLTYFQNEAQLEKSRLLSDRFSAERPKGSFSTLEIQRTEQGDSAMYLCASSRTEYNEQFFGPGTRLTVL.

J is TRBJ2-1 and V is TRBV7-6; D possibly corresponds to TRBD1 (5 bases). The V gene's germline CDR1 is SGHVS and CDR2 FNYEAQ. CDR3 length: 12 residues. V lost 3 bases to trimming and J lost 8 bases, with 8 bases between them. This CDR3 reads CASSFTRDEQFF. CDR3 DNA sequence: TGTGCCAGCAGCTTCACCAGGGATGAGCAGTTCTTC.

V gene TRBV3-1 (or the pseudogene TRBV3-2) combines with J gene TRBJ1-3, with D unresolved. The CDR3 loop spans 15 amino acids. Germline V gene lookup returns CDR1 LGHDT and CDR2 YNNKEL (reference sequence). With 0 bases removed from V and 1 base from J, the gap between germline ends came to 7 bases. The CDR3 loop is CASSQDLSSGNTIYF. The CDR3 nucleotides read TGTGCCAGCAGCCAAGATCTTAGTTCTGGAAACACCATATATTTT.

This sequence joins TRBV5-4 and TRBJ1-2, with D perhaps matching TRBD1 (5 bases). The V and J ends lost 4 bases and 1 base respectively, with 8 bases between them. The CDR3 runs 13 residues. Germline CDR1 SGHNT, CDR2 YYREEE (reference sequence). CDR3 bases: TGTGCCAGCAGCACAGACAGTAACTATGGCTACACCTTC. Its translation: CASSTDSNYGYTF.

The chain uses TRBV6-1 and TRBJ1-5; D is perhaps TRBD1 (6 bases). CDR3 length equals 15 residues. The germline V gene has CDR1 MNHNS and CDR2 SASEGT. Trimming stripped 4 bases from V and 2 bases from J, with 12 bases between. The CDR3 region is CASSARGYGNQPQHF. The CDR3, as DNA: TGTGCCAGCAGTGCGAGGGGGTATGGCAATCAGCCCCAGCATTTT.

This clone was seen only a few times. The rearrangement links TRBV12-5 to TRBJ2-1; possible D gene TRBD1, 5 bases. V lost 5 bases and J 3 bases, leaving 14 bases between the germline ends. Germline assignment: CDR1 LGHNT and CDR2 FRNRAP. This CDR3 has 15 residues. CDR3 loop: CASGAPRVVYNEQFF. CDR3 nucleotide sequence: TGTGCTAGTGGTGCCCCCAGGGTGGTCTACAATGAGCAGTTCTTC.

The chain joins TRBV18 to TRBJ2-6; TRBD1 matches 11 bases. Trimming took 5 bases from V and 1 from J; bases not matched to a gene: 13. The germline V gene has CDR1 KGHSH and CDR2 LQKENI. The CDR3 runs to 20 residues. The CDR3 bases are TGTGCCAGCTCATCTCGGACAGGGGGCAAAATATTTTCTGGGGCCAACGTCCTGACTTTC. This encodes CASSSRTGGKIFSGANVLTF. Full variable domain (remainder filled in from reference TRBV18 and TRBJ2-6): NAGVMQNPRHLVRRRGQEARLRCSPMKGHSHVYWYRQLPEEGLKFMVYLQKENIIDESGMPKERFSAEFPKEGPSILRIQQVVRGDSAAYFCASSSRTGGKIFSGANVLTFGAGSRLTVL.

The chain uses TRBV7-8 and TRBJ2-7; tentative D call: TRBD2 (6 bases). This CDR3 spans 16 amino acids. V lost 5 bases to trimming and J lost 2 bases, with 19 bases between them. The germline V gene has CDR1 SGHVS and CDR2 FQNEAQ. In nucleotides, the CDR3 is TGTGCCAGCAGCCCTGGGGAGGACTGGGCTACCTACGAGCAGTACTTC. Translating it yields CASSPGEDWATYEQYF. Together with reference TRBV7-8 and TRBJ2-7, the CDR3 gives the full variable domain: GAGVSQSPRYKVAKRGQDVALRCDPISGHVSLFWYQQALGQGPEFLTYFQNEAQLDKSGLPSDRFFAERPEGSVSTLKIQRTQQEDSAVYLCASSPGEDWATYEQYFGPGTRLTVT.

The chain combines TRBV12-5 with TRBJ1-1; weak D call: TRBD1 (5 bases). V was trimmed by 7 bases and J by 8 bases, leaving 11 bases between them. The CDR3 loop spans 11 amino acids. Germline-derived CDR1 and CDR2 are LGHNT and FRNRAP. The CDR3 DNA is TGTGCTAGTGCCGAGACAGACGAAGCTTTCTTT. Its protein product is CASAETDEAFF.

The chain uses TRBV6-4 and TRBJ2-3, with 8 bases lining up with TRBD1. This CDR3 has 15 residues. Germline trimming cut 0 bases from V and 6 bases from J; bases unmatched to any gene: 5. The germline V gene encodes CDR1 MRHNA and CDR2 SNTAGT. The CDR3 loop is CASSDSAGGADTQYF. DNA for the CDR3: TGTGCCAGCAGTGACTCTGCAGGGGGCGCCGATACGCAGTATTTT.

The V and J genes are TRBV4-1 and TRBJ2-1; D is possibly TRBD2 (5 bases). Germline V gene sequence: CDR1 MGHRA, CDR2 YSYEKL. This CDR3 has 16 amino acids. The V end was cut by 2 bases, the J end by 5 bases, with 16 bases between. The CDR3 loop is CASSQFRGVGNNEQFF. CDR3 DNA sequence: TGCGCCAGCAGCCAATTCCGGGGAGTCGGAAACAATGAGCAGTTCTTC.

The chain joins TRBV19 to TRBJ1-1, with 7 bases that match TRBD1. J lost 7 bases, V lost 7 bases, and 15 bases had no gene match. Per the germline V gene, CDR1 is LNHDA and CDR2 is SQIVND (reference sequence). The CDR3 is 15 residues long. CDR3 protein: CASTPDRARWGEAFF. The CDR3 DNA sequence: TGTGCCAGTACCCCAGACAGGGCCCGATGGGGTGAAGCTTTCTTT. The whole variable domain, filled in from reference TRBV19 and TRBJ1-1, reads DGGITQSPKYLFRKEGQNVTLSCEQNLNHDAMYWYRQDPGQGLRLIYYSQIVNDFQKGDIAEGYSVSREKKESFPLTVTSAQKNPTAFYLCASTPDRARWGEAFFGQGTRLTVV.

This chain connects TRBV27 to TRBJ2-7; a possible D gene is TRBD1 (5 bases). V shed 8 bases and J shed 2 bases, with 19 bases lying between them. Germline values: CDR1 MNHEY, CDR2 SMNVEV (reference sequence). The CDR3 runs to 15 residues. CDR3 loop: CASYPSGQFTYEQYF. The CDR3 region has the DNA TGTGCCAGCTACCCCTCAGGGCAGTTTACCTACGAGCAGTACTTC.

The rearrangement joins TRBV9 to TRBJ2-7; TRBD2 agrees at 8 bases. V lost 0 bases to trimming and J lost 2 bases; unmatched junction nucleotides: 7. There are 16 residues in the CDR3. Germline values: CDR1 SGDLS, CDR2 YYNGEE. As DNA, the CDR3 is TGTGCCAGCAGCGTAGGAGAGTCGGGGGGGCCCTACGAGCAGTACTTC. It codes for CASSVGESGGPYEQYF. Drawing the rest from reference TRBV9 and TRBJ2-7, the complete variable domain is DSGVTQTPKHLITATGQRVTLRCSPRSGDLSVYWYQQSLDQGLQFLIQYYNGEERAKGNILERFSAQQFPDLHSELNLSSLELGDSALYFCASSVGESGGPYEQYFGPGTRLTVT.

The chain links TRBV5-4 to TRBJ1-1; 12 positions match TRBD1. The germline V gene has CDR1 SGHNT and CDR2 YYREEE (reference sequence). The length of the CDR3 is 17 residues. The V and J ends lost 4 bases and 2 bases, in that order; junction bases with no gene match: 9. The CDR3 protein is CASSGGQGAGRNTEAFF. In DNA, the CDR3 is TGTGCCAGCAGCGGGGGACAGGGGGCAGGAAGAAACACTGAAGCTTTCTTT.

This chain joins TRBV5-1 and TRBJ2-3, with TRBD1 as a possible D gene (6 bases). The CDR3 is 13 residues long. Germline V lookup: CDR1 SGHRS, CDR2 YFSETQ. V lost 4 bases and J 3 bases, leaving 9 bases between the germline ends. This CDR3 reads CASSEGQTDTQYF. CDR3 DNA: TGCGCCAGCAGCGAAGGACAGACAGATACGCAGTATTTT.

The V call is TRBV5-6, the J call TRBJ1-5; D remains ambiguous. Germline lookup yields CDR1 SGHDT and CDR2 YYEEEE. This CDR3 is built from 14 residues. The germline V and J ends were trimmed by 3 bases and 7 bases, with 14 bases remaining between them. The CDR3 protein is CASSSPTSKQPQHF. The CDR3 DNA is TGTGCCAGCAGCTCCCCTACCTCCAAACAGCCCCAGCATTTT.

This clone was observed a few times. The chain is built from TRBV5-1 and TRBJ1-2, with 10 bases aligning to TRBD1. CDR3 length equals 15 residues. The ends lost 0 bases at V and 6 bases at J; junction bases unmatched: 5. Germline V gives CDR1 SGHRS, CDR2 YFSETQ. The CDR3 nucleotides read TGCGCCAGCAGCTTGGCCGGGGGACAGGGGCATGGCTACACCTTC. Encoded protein: CASSLAGGQGHGYTF.